Below, 21 T cell receptor beta chains from the same sample are listed, as sequenced in a study of control samples from healthy donors and cancer patients. The repertoire was sequenced with immunoSEQ multiplex PCR; TCRdb's copy has only in-frame clones and lacks some. The sample carries some 130,000 clones, 80% to 95% recorded once. Sequencing input: blood. Source of these receptors: a man aged 25-40 years in good health.

This chain uses TRBV28 with TRBJ2-5; a weak D match, TRBD2 (6 bases). Germline CDR1 is MDHEN and CDR2 is SYDVKM. Deletions cut 2 bases from V and 7 bases from J, with 17 bases between. The length of the CDR3 is 15 residues. CDR3 DNA sequence: TGTGCCAGCAGTTTAAACGGGAGATTTTCTGGGACCCAGTACTTC. Translation: CASSLNGRFSGTQYF.

The gene calls are TRBV28 and TRBJ2-7, with D unresolved. Germline loops: CDR1 MDHEN, CDR2 SYDVKM. This CDR3 comprises 12 residues. V lost 1 base to trimming and J lost 5 bases, with 6 bases between them. As DNA, the CDR3 is TGTGCCAGCAGTTTATTATCTAACGAGCAGTACTTC. Translating it yields CASSLLSNEQYF.

The chain links TRBV24-1 to TRBJ2-3; the D gene could be TRBD1 or TRBD2 (5 bases each). The CDR3 extends over 14 amino acids. V was cut by 7 bases and J by 2 bases, with 12 bases left in between. The germline CDR1 and CDR2 sequences are KGHDR and SFDVKD. The CDR3 bases are TGTGCCACCAGCCGGGACCTACACACAGATACGCAGTATTTT. Translated, it gives CATSRDLHTDTQYF.

The V gene is TRBV27, the J gene TRBJ2-1; D uncertain. V gave up 6 bases and J gave up 7 bases, with 13 bases separating them. Germline loops: CDR1 MNHEY, CDR2 SMNVEV (reference sequence). CDR3 length: 13 residues. The chain's CDR3 is CASRITQQNEQFF. CDR3 DNA sequence: TGTGCCAGCAGAATTACACAGCAAAATGAGCAGTTCTTC.

The genes are TRBV15 and TRBJ1-6; TRBD1 matches at 10 bases. Looked up from germline, CDR1 is LNHNV and CDR2 is YYDKDF (reference sequence). The CDR3 is 15 residues long. V shed 1 base and J 6 bases; nucleotides not matched to a gene: 0. CDR3 nucleotides: TGTGCCACCAGCAGAGGGACAGGGGGTAATTCACCCCTCCACTTT. This translates into CATSRGTGGNSPLHF. The whole variable domain, remainder taken from reference TRBV15 and TRBJ1-6, is DAMVIQNPRYQVTQFGKPVTLSCSQTLNHNVMYWYQQKSSQAPKLLFHYYDKDFNNEADTPDNFQSRRPNTSFCFLDIRSPGLGDTAMYLCATSRGTGGNSPLHFGNGTRLTVT.

The chain has TRBV27 and TRBJ1-4; no definite D call. The CDR3 is 17 amino acids. Germline CDR1 is MNHEY and CDR2 is SMNVEV (reference sequence). V lost 4 bases to trimming and J lost 5 bases, with 20 bases between them. The CDR3 coding sequence is TGTGCCAGCAGTTCCACGGCCCACGGAAGGACGAATGAAAAACTGTTTTTT. This gives the protein CASSSTAHGRTNEKLFF.

The J gene is TRBJ2-2, the V gene TRBV28; D is uncertain. V gave up 1 base and J gave up 0 bases, with 9 bases separating them. The CDR3 consists of 16 residues. The germline CDR1 and CDR2 sequences are MDHEN and SYDVKM. The CDR3 nucleotides are TGTGCCAGCAGTTTATTGGGCGGATCGAACACCGGGGAGCTGTTTTTT. This encodes CASSLLGGSNTGELFF.

The chain combines TRBV7-9 with TRBJ2-2, with 8 bases identical to TRBD1. Germline V gene sequence: CDR1 SEHNR, CDR2 FQNEAQ (reference sequence). There are 16 residues in the CDR3. V was pared by 5 bases and J by 5 bases, with 10 bases of the junction left unmatched. The DNA of the CDR3 is TGTGCCAGCAGCCATGGCGGACAGGGCACAACCGGGGAGCTGTTTTTT. It codes for CASSHGGQGTTGELFF.

Only one count was recorded for this clone. This chain joins TRBV7-2 and TRBJ1-2; TRBD1 might be the D (6 bases). The CDR3 covers 15 residues. Between the trimmed V and J ends, which lost 5 bases and 7 bases, there was a span of 20 bases. Per the germline V gene, CDR1 is SGHTA and CDR2 is FQGNSA. The CDR3 protein is CASSIRTAGAVGYTF. The CDR3 DNA sequence: TGTGCCAGCAGCATCCGGACAGCCGGGGCTGTTGGCTACACCTTC.

V is TRBV5-1 and J is TRBJ2-7, with 9 positions matching TRBD2. V lost 1 base, J lost 0 bases, and 2 bases stayed unmatched. The CDR3 is 15 amino acids. Germline CDR1 and CDR2: SGHRS and YFSETQ. The CDR3 reads CASSLTSGPSYEQYF. CDR3 nucleotides: TGCGCCAGCAGCTTGACTAGCGGGCCCTCCTACGAGCAGTACTTC.

The genes are TRBV7-2 and TRBJ2-7; maybe TRBD1 (5 bases). Germline V gives CDR1 SGHTA, CDR2 FQGNSA. Trimming shortened V by 5 bases and J by 2 bases, and 13 bases separated the two germline ends. CDR3 length equals 14 residues. The CDR3, as DNA: TGTGCCAGCAGCGGATCCGGACAAGCCTACGAGCAGTACTTC. Protein: CASSGSGQAYEQYF.

J is TRBJ1-2 and V is TRBV19; TRBD1 matches 9 bases. The trim removed 7 bases at V and 8 bases at J, leaving 2 bases unmatched. Germline V gene lookup returns CDR1 LNHDA and CDR2 SQIVND (reference sequence). This CDR3 is built from 11 residues. CDR3 bases: TGTGCCAGTATAGGGACAGGGGGCTACACCTTC. Encoded protein: CASIGTGGYTF.

This chain connects TRBV25-1 to TRBJ1-1, with D possibly being TRBD1 (5 bases). CDR3 length: 14 residues. The germline V gene encodes CDR1 MGHDK and CDR2 SYGVNS. V gave up 2 bases and J gave up 4 bases, with 11 bases separating them. The CDR3 nucleotides are TGTGCCAGCAGTGAAAGCAGGGCGGGCACTGAAGCTTTCTTT. Its translation: CASSESRAGTEAFF.

The gene calls are TRBV19 and TRBJ1-5; TRBD1 aligns across 7 bases. Germline values: CDR1 LNHDA, CDR2 SQIVND (reference sequence). V lost 10 bases to trimming and J lost 4 bases; unmatched junction nucleotides: 13. The CDR3 loop spans 15 amino acids. CDR3 protein: CATERGGTDNQPQHF. CDR3 nucleotides: TGTGCCACTGAACGAGGCGGGACAGATAATCAGCCCCAGCATTTT.

The count of this clone is one. The J gene is TRBJ2-1, the V gene TRBV2; 7 nucleotides match TRBD1. Germline values: CDR1 SNHLY, CDR2 FYNNEI. Trimming at V came to 6 bases and at J to 0 bases, leaving 5 bases not matched to a gene. The CDR3 is 15 residues long. The CDR3 DNA sequence: TGTGCCAGCAGCCCGGGACAGATCTCCTACAATGAGCAGTTCTTC. It is translated as CASSPGQISYNEQFF.

The V gene is TRBV7-8, the J gene TRBJ2-1; D remains unclear. Between the trimmed V and J ends, which lost 7 bases and 1 base, there was a span of 23 bases. CDR1 and CDR2 from the germline V gene are SGHVS and FQNEAQ. The CDR3 sequence is 18 residues long. DNA of the CDR3: TGTGCCAGCACCCCAATACGGGCGTGGATCCCTTCCTACAATGAGCAGTTCTTC. Translation: CASTPIRAWIPSYNEQFF.

V and J are TRBV5-4 and TRBJ2-7; D is unclear. The germline gives CDR1 SGHNT, CDR2 YYREEE (reference sequence). The CDR3 is 17 residues long. The ends were cut back, 1 base at V and 2 bases at J, with 19 bases in the middle. The CDR3 sequence is CASSLHPTPKYTYEQYF. CDR3 in DNA: TGTGCCAGCAGCTTGCATCCCACCCCCAAATATACCTACGAGCAGTACTTC.

The chain has TRBV6-5 and TRBJ2-2, with 7 bases matching TRBD1. Per germline, CDR1 MNHEY and CDR2 SVGAGI. CDR3 length: 13 amino acids. J was trimmed by 3 bases and V by 6 bases; bases with no gene match: 1. This chain's CDR3 is CASRTGHTGELFF. CDR3 bases: TGTGCCAGCAGGACAGGGCACACCGGGGAGCTGTTTTTT.

The rearrangement joins TRBV12-5 to TRBJ1-2, with a possible D match to TRBD1 (6 bases). CDR3 size: 16 residues. V lost 1 base, J lost 5 bases, and 17 bases lay in between. Germline V gene data show CDR1 as LGHNT and CDR2 as FRNRAP. The CDR3 region has the DNA TGTGCTAGTGGTTTGGCTTCCGGACAGCTATTTTATGGCTACACCTTC. Translation gives CASGLASGQLFYGYTF.

V usage is TRBV5-4 and J usage is TRBJ2-1; possible D gene TRBD2, 5 bases. This CDR3 is built from 13 residues. The ends were cut back, 4 bases at V and 8 bases at J, with 13 bases in the middle. CDR1 is SGHNT and CDR2 is YYREEE in the germline V gene (reference sequence). The CDR3 DNA is TGTGCCAGCAGCCGAGGATTCGGGGATGAGCAGTTCTTC. Translating it yields CASSRGFGDEQFF.

The chain joins TRBV19 to TRBJ2-7, with D maybe TRBD2 (6 bases). V was cut by 5 bases and J by 2 bases, with 13 bases left in between. CDR3 length: 14 amino acids. CDR1 and CDR2 (germline): LNHDA, SQIVND (reference sequence). DNA of the CDR3: TGTGCCAGTAGTCTTTGGGACTCTCCCTACGAGCAGTACTTC. The encoded protein is CASSLWDSPYEQYF.